This T cell receptor beta chain derives from a study of CD4 T cells in relation to SARS-CoV-2 and coronaviruses. The wider study: TCR beta CDR3s were sequenced after approximately ten-day antigen culture of PBMCs.

Before the COVID-19 pandemic, during about 2011-2018, CD4+ T cells were taken from unexposed donors. After approximately 10 days of culture, CD4+ T cells were isolated. Cells permitting, SARS-CoV-2 S/N and four cold-coronavirus spikes were tested on unexposed-donor CD4+ T cells. Half the medium was replaced with IL-2 medium on days 3 and 7. Assay used: immunoSEQ multiplex PCR; TCRdb lists only in-frame clones, some missing. The table shows 20,000 to 25,000 clones, with about 80% occurring only once. As for this clone: What it binds is unknown.

J was trimmed by 0 bases and V by 4 bases; bases with no gene match: 5. The germline V gene has CDR1 KGHDR and CDR2 SFDVKD. This CDR3 contains 15 residues. The receptor was derived from a human donor in good health. The gene calls are TRBV24-1 and TRBJ2-7; the match to TRBD2 covers 7 bases. The sequenced material came from CD4+ T cells from PBMCs, cultured in vitro. The CDR3 region has the DNA TGTGCCACCAGTGAGGGCCTAGCGGACTCCTACGAGCAGTACTTC. It encodes CATSEGLADSYEQYF.